This TCR beta chain was retrieved from a study of tumor and adjacent non-tumor tissue in lung cancer. Study as a whole: Patients were aged roughly 30 to 76, about 10 men and 5 women, stage I to III. Findings and caveats of the study: Normal lung showed higher cumulative top 100 clone frequency than tumor. Significantly higher TCR diversity was found in tumor than normal lung.

The template was RNA from unsorted bulk tissue. Chemotherapy-naive patients with new lung cancer underwent thoracic surgery in China, August–late 2014. This clonotype was recorded a few times. The antigen is unknown. The library came from three nested PCR rounds adapted from ARM-PCR protocols. TCRdb passed the multiplex PCR reads through MiXCR, listing each CDR3 protein once. The repertoire holds under 100,000 distinct CDR3 sequences, with around three fifths as singletons. The sequence was collected from a man aged 65-85 years with non-small cell lung cancer. Material for sequencing was lung tumor tissue.

The CDR3 region is CASSSGSANYGYTF. CDR3 bases: TGTGCCAGCAGCTCAGGGTCTGCTAACTATGGCTACACCTTC. The chain recombines TRBV2 with TRBJ1-2; D is possibly TRBD1 (5 bases). V was clipped by 6 bases and J by 0 bases, with 11 bases between them. Germline V gene data show CDR1 as SNHLY and CDR2 as FYNNEI. The CDR3 covers 14 residues.